This TCR beta chain originates from a study of control samples from healthy donors and cancer patients. Sequencing was performed with immunoSEQ multiplex PCR; in TCRdb, only in-frame clones are kept and a portion is missing. The sample comprises some 120,000 clones, around 87% of which are singletons, and around 9% rests with the top ten. The ends lost 2 bases at V and 6 bases at J; junction bases unmatched: 5. Germline loops: CDR1 SGHKS, CDR2 YYEKEE (reference sequence). The CDR3 loop spans 14 amino acids. The rearrangement links TRBV5-5 to TRBJ2-1; 7 positions agree with TRBD2. The sample consisted of blood. This receptor was identified in a man aged 35 to 55 in good health. The DNA for the CDR3 is TGTGCCAGCAGCTTATTGGGAGGGGTCAATGAGCAGTTCTTC. Translating gives CASSLLGGVNEQFF.